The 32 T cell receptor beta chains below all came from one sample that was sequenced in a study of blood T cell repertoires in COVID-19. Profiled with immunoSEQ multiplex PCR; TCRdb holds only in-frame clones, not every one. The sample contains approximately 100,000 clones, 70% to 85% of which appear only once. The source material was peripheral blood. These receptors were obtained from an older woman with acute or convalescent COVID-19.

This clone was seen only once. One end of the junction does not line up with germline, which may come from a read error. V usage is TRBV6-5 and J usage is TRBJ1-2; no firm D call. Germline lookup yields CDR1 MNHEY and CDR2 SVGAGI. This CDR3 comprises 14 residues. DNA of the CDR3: TGTGCCAGCAGCTACTCGACACAGTCGAGAAGCTACACCTTC. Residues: CASSYSTQSRSYTF.

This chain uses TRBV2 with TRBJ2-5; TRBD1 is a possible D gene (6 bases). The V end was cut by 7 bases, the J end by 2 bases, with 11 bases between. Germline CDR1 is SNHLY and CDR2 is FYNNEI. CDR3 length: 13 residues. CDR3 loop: CASNRDNQETQYF. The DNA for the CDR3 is TGTGCCAGCAACCGGGACAATCAAGAGACCCAGTACTTC.

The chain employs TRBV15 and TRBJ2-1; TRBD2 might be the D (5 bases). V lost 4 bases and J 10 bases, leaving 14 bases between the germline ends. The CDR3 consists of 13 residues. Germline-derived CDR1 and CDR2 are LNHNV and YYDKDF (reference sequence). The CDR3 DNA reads TGTGCCACCAGCAATCCAGCGAGGGCCGAGCAGTTCTTC. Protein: CATSNPARAEQFF.

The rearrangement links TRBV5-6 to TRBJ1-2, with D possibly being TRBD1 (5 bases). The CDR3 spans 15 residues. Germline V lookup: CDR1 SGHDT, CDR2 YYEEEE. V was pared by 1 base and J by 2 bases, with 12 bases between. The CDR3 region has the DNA TGTGCCAGCAGCTTGAGCCCCGGGGGAAACTATGGCTACACCTTC. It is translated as CASSLSPGGNYGYTF. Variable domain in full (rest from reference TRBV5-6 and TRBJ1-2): DAGVTQSPTHLIKTRGQQVTLRCSPKSGHDTVSWYQQALGQGPQFIFQYYEEEERQRGNFPDRFSGHQFPNYSSELNVNALLLGDSALYLCASSLSPGGNYGYTFGSGTRLTVV.

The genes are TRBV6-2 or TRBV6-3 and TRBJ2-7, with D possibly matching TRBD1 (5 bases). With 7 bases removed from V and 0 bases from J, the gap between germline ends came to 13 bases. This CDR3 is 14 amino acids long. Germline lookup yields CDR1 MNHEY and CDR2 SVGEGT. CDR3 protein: CASNPTARSYEQYF. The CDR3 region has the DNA TGTGCCAGCAACCCGACAGCGCGCTCCTACGAGCAGTACTTC.

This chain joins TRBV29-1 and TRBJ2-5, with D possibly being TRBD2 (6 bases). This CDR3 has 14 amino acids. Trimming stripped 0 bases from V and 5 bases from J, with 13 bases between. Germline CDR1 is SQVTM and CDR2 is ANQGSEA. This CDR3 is CSVEERGRRETQYF. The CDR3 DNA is TGCAGCGTTGAAGAGCGGGGCAGGCGGGAGACCCAGTACTTC. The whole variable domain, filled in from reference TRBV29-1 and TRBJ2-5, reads SAVISQKPSRDICQRGTSLTIQCQVDSQVTMMFWYRQQPGQSLTLIATANQGSEATYESGFVIDKFPISRPNLTFSTLTVSNMSPEDSSIYLCSVEERGRRETQYFGPGTRLLVL.

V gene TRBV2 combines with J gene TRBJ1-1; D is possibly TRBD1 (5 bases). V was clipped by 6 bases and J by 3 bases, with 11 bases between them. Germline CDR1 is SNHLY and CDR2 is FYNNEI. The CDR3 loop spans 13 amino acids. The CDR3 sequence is CASSEIGDTEAFF. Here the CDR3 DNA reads TGTGCCAGCAGCGAAATAGGGGACACTGAAGCTTTCTTT.

CDR3 sequence: CASSDGAGADTQYF. The CDR3 DNA follows: TGTGCCAGCAGTGACGGGGCGGGGGCCGATACGCAGTATTTT. The chain recombines TRBV6-4 with TRBJ2-3, with D possibly being TRBD2 (7 bases). The CDR3 runs 14 residues. Germline loops: CDR1 MRHNA, CDR2 SNTAGT. Trimming cost V 2 bases and J 6 bases, with 12 bases left between them.

The CDR3 sequence is CASSSSTGGVQPQHF. As DNA, the CDR3 is TGTGCCAGCAGTTCGTCGACAGGGGGCGTTCAGCCCCAGCATTTT. V usage is TRBV28 and J usage is TRBJ1-5; 10 positions agree with TRBD1. The germline CDR1 and CDR2 sequences are MDHEN and SYDVKM. With V trimmed by 4 bases and J by 6 bases, 6 bases remained unmatched. The CDR3 is 15 amino acids. The full variable domain, its missing parts supplied by reference TRBV28 and TRBJ1-5, is DVKVTQSSRYLVKRTGEKVFLECVQDMDHENMFWYRQDPGLGLRLIYFSYDVKMKEKGDIPEGYSVSREKKERFSLILESASTNQTSMYLCASSSSTGGVQPQHFGDGTRLSIL.

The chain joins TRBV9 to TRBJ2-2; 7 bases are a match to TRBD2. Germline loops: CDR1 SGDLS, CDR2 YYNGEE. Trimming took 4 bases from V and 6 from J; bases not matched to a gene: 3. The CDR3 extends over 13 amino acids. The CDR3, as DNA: TGTGCCAGCAGCCCGCTAGCGGCCGGGGAGCTGTTTTTT. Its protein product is CASSPLAAGELFF. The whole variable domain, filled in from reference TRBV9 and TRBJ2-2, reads DSGVTQTPKHLITATGQRVTLRCSPRSGDLSVYWYQQSLDQGLQFLIQYYNGEERAKGNILERFSAQQFPDLHSELNLSSLELGDSALYFCASSPLAAGELFFGEGSRLTVL.

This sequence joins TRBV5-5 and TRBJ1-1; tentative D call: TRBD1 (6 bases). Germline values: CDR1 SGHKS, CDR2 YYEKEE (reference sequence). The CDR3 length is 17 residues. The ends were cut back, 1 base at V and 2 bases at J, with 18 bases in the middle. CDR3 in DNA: TGTGCCAGCAGCTTGCTAGACAGGCCCGCGATTAACACTGAAGCTTTCTTT. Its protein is CASSLLDRPAINTEAFF.

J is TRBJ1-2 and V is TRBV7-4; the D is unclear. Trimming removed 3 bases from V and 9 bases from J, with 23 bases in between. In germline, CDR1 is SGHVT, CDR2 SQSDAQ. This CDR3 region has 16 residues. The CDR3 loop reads CASSFAPGSDLLCYTF. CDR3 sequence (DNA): TGTGCCAGCAGCTTTGCCCCAGGCTCCGACCTCTTGTGCTACACCTTC.

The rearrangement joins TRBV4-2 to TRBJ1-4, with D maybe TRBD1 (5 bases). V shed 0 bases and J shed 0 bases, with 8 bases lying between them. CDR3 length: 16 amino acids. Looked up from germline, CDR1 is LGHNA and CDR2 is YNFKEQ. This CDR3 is CASSQDGAATNEKLFF. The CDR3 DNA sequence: TGTGCCAGCAGCCAAGATGGGGCGGCAACTAATGAAAAACTGTTTTTT.

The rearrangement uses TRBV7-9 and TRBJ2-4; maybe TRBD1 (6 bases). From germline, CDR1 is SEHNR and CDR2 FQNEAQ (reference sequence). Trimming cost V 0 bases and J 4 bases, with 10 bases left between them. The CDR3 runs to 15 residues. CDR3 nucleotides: TGTGCCAGCAGCTTAGCGCTCCAGGGGAAAAACATTCAGTACTTC. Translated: CASSLALQGKNIQYF.

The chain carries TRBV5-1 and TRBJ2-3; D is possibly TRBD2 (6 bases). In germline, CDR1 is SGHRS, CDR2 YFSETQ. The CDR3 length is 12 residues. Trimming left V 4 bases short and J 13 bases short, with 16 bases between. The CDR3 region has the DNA TGCGCCAGCAGCCAGGAAGCGGGTTTGGAGTATTTT. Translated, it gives CASSQEAGLEYF.

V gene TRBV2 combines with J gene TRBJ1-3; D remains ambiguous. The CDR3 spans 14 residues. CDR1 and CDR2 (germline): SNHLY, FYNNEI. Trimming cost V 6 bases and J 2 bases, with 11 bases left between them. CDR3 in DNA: TGTGCCAGCAGGGAGACGGTTACTGGAAACACCATATATTTT. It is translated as CASRETVTGNTIYF.

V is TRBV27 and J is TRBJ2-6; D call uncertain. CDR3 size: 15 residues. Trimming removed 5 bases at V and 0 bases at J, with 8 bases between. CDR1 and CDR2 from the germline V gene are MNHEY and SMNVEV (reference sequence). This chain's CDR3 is CASSLRSSGANVLTF. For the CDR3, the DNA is TGTGCCAGCAGTCTACGCTCCTCTGGGGCCAACGTCCTGACTTTC.

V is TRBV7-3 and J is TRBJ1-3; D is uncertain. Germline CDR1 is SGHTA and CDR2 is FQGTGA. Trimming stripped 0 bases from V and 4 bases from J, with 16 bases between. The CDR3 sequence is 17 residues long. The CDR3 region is CASSLTPRSGGGNTIYF. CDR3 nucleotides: TGTGCCAGCAGCTTAACGCCGCGGTCGGGAGGCGGAAACACCATATATTTT.

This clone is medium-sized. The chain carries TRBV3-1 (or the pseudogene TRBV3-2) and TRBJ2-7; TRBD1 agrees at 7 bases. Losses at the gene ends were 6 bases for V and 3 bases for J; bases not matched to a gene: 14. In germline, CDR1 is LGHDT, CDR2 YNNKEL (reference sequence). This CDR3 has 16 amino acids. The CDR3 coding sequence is TGTGCCAGCAGTGATACTCCCGGGACAGCACACTACGAGCAGTACTTC. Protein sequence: CASSDTPGTAHYEQYF.

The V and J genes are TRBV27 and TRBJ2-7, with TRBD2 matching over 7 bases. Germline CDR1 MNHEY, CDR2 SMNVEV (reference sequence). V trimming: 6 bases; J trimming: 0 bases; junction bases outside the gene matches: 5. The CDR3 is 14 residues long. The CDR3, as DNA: TGTGCCAGCAGGTGGGACTATTCCTCCTACGAGCAGTACTTC. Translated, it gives CASRWDYSSYEQYF.

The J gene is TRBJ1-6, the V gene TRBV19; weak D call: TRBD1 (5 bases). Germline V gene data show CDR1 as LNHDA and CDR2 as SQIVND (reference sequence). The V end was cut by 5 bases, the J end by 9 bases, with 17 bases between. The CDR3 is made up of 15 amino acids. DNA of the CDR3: TGTGCCAGTAGTTCCTCTTCGGGGGAGGGTTCACCCCTCCACTTT. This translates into CASSSSSGEGSPLHF.

The CDR3 reads CASSLAQVQEQFF. In DNA, the CDR3 is TGCGCCAGCAGCTTGGCCCAAGTGCAGGAGCAGTTCTTC. The chain recombines TRBV5-1 with TRBJ2-1; no clear D gene. The CDR3 is 13 amino acids. Germline V gene lookup returns CDR1 SGHRS and CDR2 YFSETQ. The ends were cut back, 0 bases at V and 10 bases at J, with 11 bases in the middle.

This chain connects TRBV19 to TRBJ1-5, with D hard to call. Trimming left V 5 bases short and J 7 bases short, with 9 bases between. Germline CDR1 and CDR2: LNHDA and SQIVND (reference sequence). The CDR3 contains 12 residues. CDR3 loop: CASSVTWQPQHF. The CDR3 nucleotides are TGTGCCAGTAGTGTGACTTGGCAGCCCCAGCATTTT.

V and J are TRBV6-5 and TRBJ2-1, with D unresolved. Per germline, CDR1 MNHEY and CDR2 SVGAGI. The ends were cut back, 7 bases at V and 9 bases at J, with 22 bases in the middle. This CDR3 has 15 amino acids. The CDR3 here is CASIRTALDMVEQFF. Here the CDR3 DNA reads TGTGCCAGCATTCGAACGGCGCTAGATATGGTTGAGCAGTTCTTC.

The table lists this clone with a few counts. CDR3 protein: CASSHRDSYNYGYTF. CDR3 sequence (DNA): TGTGCCAGCAGCCACCGGGACAGTTATAACTATGGCTACACCTTC. The rearrangement joins TRBV11-2 to TRBJ1-2; 7 bases align to TRBD1. CDR1 is SGHAT and CDR2 is FQNNGV in the germline V gene. This CDR3 contains 15 residues. V shed 5 bases, J shed 1 base, and the junction held 7 bases outside the gene matches.

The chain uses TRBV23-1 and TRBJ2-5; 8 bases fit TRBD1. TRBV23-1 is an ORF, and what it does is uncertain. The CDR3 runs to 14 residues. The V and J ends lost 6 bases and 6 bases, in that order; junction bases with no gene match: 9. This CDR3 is CASRSGQGRKTQYF. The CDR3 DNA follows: TGCGCCAGCAGGTCCGGACAGGGTCGGAAGACCCAGTACTTC.

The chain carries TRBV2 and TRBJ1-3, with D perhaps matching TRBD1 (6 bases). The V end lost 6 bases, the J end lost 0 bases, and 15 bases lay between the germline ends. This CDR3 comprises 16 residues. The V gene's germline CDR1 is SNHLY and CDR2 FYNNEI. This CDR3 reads CASRPGRQDSGNTIYF. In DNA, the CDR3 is TGTGCCAGCAGACCGGGTCGACAGGACTCTGGAAACACCATATATTTT. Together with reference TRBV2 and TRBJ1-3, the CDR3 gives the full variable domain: EPEVTQTPSHQVTQMGQEVILRCVPISNHLYFYWYRQILGQKVEFLVSFYNNEISEKSEIFDDQFSVERPDGSNFTLKIRSTKLEDSAMYFCASRPGRQDSGNTIYFGEGSWLTVV.

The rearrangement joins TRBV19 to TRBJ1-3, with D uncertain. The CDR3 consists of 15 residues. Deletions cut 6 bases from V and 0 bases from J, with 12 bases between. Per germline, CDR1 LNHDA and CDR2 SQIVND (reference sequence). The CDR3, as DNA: TGTGCCAGTAGCAAAACAGATTCCTCTGGAAACACCATATATTTT. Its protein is CASSKTDSSGNTIYF. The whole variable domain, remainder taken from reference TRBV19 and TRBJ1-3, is DGGITQSPKYLFRKEGQNVTLSCEQNLNHDAMYWYRQDPGQGLRLIYYSQIVNDFQKGDIAEGYSVSREKKESFPLTVTSAQKNPTAFYLCASSKTDSSGNTIYFGEGSWLTVV.

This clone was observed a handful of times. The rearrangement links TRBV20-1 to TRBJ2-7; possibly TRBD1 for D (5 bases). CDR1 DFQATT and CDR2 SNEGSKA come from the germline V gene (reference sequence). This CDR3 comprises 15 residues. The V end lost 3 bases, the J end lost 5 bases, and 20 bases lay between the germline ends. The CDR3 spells CSASPLTDSDHEQYF. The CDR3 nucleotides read TGCAGTGCTAGTCCCCTAACCGACAGCGACCACGAGCAGTACTTC.

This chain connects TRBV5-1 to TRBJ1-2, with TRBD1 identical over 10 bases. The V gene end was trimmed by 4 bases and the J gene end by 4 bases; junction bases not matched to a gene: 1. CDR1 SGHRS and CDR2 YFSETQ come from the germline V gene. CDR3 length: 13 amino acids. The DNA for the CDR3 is TGCGCCAGCAGCAGGGACAGGGGCTATGGCTACACCTTC. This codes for CASSRDRGYGYTF.

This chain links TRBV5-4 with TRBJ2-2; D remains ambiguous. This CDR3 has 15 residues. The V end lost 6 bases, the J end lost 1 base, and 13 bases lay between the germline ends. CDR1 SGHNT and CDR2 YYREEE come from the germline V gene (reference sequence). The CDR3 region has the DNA TGTGCCAGCAACAACCGCCAGATGAACACCGGGGAGCTGTTTTTT. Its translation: CASNNRQMNTGELFF.

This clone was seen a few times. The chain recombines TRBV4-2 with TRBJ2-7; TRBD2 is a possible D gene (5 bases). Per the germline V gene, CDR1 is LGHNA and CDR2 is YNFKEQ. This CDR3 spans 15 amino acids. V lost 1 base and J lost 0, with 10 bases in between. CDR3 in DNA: TGTGCCAGCAGCCAAGCTTACCGGGGCTCCTACGAGCAGTACTTC. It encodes CASSQAYRGSYEQYF.